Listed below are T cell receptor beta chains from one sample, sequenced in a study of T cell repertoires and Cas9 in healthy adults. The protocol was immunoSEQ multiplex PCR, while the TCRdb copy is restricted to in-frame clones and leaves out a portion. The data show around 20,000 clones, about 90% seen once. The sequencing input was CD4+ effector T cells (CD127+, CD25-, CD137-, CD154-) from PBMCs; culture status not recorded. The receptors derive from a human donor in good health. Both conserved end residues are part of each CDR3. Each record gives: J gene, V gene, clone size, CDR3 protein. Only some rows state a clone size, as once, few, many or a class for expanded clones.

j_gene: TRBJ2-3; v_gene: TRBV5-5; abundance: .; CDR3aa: CASSLIQGGGDTQYF
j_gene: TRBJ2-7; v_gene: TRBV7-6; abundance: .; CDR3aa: CASSTQEGPPYEQYF
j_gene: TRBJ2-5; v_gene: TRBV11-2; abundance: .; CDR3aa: CASSPGLTSGALETQYF
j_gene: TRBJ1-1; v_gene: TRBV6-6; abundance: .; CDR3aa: CASSYSGGGAFF
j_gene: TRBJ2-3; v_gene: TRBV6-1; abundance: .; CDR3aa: CASSEPGLGVADTQYF
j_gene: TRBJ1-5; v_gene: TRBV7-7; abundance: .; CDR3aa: CASSLRGFGNQPQHF
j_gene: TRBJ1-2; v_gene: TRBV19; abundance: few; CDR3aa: CASTTEQTLYGYTF
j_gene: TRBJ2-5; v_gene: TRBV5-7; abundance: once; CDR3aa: CASSGADGRAMTQYF
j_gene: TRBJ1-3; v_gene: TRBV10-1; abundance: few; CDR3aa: CASRGDGSSGNTIYF
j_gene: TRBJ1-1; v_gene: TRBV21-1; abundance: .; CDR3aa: CATVTICRNTEAFF
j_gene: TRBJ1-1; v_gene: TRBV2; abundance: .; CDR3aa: CASRLGQLNTEAFF
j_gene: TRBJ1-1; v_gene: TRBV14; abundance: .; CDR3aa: CASSQTGNTEAFF
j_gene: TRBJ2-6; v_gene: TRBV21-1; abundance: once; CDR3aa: CASSGRTLTGANVLTF
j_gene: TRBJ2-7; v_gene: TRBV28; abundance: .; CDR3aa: CASSLDRPPLEQYF
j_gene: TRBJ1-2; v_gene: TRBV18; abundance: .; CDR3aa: CASSPPGQTNYGYTF
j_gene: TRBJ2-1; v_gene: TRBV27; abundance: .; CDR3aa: CASRIAGTYNEQFF
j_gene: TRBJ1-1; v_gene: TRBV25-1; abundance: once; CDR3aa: CASSPWDGDTEAFF
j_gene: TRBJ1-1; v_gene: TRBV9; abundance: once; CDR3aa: CASSVDPRVTEAFF
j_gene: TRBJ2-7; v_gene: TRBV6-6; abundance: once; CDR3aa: CASSGTAYEQYF
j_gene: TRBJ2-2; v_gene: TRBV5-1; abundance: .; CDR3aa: CASSTRDTTGELFF
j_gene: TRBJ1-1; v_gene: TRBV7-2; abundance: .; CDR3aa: CASSEAPGTNTEAFF
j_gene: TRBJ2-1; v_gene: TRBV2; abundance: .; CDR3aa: CASSDDLVEYNEQFF
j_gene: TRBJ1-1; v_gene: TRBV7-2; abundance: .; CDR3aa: CASSLGTGAPHTEAFF
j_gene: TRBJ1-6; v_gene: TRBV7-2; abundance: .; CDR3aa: CASSLGNSPLHF
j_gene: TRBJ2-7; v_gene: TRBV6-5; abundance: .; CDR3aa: CASRPTSGRKYEQYF
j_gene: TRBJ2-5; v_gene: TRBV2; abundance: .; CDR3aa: CASSELLRGAQYF
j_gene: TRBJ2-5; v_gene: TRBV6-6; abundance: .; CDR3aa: CASSSAVQGAQYF
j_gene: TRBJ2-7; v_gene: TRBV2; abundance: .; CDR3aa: CASSPEVYEQYF
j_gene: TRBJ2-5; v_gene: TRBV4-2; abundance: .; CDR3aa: CASSQEPRETQYF
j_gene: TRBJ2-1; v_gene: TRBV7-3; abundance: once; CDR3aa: CASSLTLGEHEQFF
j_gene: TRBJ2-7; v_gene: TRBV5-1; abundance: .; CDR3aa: CASSLAASGIYEQYF
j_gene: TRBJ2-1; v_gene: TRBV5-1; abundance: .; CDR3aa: CASSFYPPGLAGDSSYNEQFF
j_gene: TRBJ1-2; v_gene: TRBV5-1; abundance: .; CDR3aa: CASNSPPGGYTF
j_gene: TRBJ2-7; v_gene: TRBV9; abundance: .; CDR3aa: CASSAGTGTYEQYF
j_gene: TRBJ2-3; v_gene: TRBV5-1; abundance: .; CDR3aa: CASSLVGSRTYADTQYF
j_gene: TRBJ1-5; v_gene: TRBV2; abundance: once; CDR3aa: CASSSRGFNQPQHF
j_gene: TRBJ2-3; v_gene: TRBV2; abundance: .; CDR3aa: CASSPTITDTQYF
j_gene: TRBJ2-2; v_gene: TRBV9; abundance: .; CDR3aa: CASSAVQELFGELFF
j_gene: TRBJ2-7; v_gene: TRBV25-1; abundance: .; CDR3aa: CASSERREQYF
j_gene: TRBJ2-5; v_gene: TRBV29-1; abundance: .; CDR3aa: CSGTAPQETQYF
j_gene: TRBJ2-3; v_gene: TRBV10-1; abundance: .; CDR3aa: CASPVAGGLDTQYF
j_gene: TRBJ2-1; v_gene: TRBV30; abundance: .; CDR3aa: CALGASGSDEQFF
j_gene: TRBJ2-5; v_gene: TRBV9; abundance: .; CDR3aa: CASSAEPHRAQETQYF
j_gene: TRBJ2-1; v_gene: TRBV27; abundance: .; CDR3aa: CASSLRTGKDEQFF
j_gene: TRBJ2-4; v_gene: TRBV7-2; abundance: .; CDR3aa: CASSSQNIQYF
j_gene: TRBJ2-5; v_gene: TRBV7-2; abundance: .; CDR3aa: CASASGRQETQYF
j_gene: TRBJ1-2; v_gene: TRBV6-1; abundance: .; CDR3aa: CASSSILDEDYGYTF
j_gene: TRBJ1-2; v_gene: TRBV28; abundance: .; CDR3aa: CASSLWSRVRGDGYTF
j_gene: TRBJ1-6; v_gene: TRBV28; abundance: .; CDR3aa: CASSLEQGRNSPLHF
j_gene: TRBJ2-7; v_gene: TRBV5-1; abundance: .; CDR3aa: CASSLDSSFDEQYF
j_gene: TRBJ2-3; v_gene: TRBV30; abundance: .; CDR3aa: CAWLPRDSGGADTQYF
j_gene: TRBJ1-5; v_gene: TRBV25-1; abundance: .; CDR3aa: CASSESFEGQPQHF
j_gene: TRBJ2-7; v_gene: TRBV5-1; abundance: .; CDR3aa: CASSLQGSYEQYF